These T cell receptor beta chains were read from a single sample in a study of memory CD4+ T cells and cytomegalovirus serostatus. Some clones are missing from TCRdb's copy, which holds only in-frame ones; the method was immunoSEQ multiplex PCR. The table shows around 49,000 clones, with just under 80% occurring only once. Sequencing was done on a sample of memory CD4+ T cells from blood. The receptors here all came from an adult in good health and CMV-seronegative. Each CDR3 is given with its conserved first and last residue.

j_gene	v_gene	CDR3aa
TRBJ2-3	TRBV18	CASSPWGRTDTDTQYF
TRBJ1-4	TRBV7-6	CASSLGDRDSEKLFF
TRBJ1-1	TRBV5-4	CASSWGPKNTEAFF
TRBJ2-1	TRBV19	CASSGQAGGLNEQFF
TRBJ1-3	TRBV28	CASSLGRNTIYF
TRBJ2-7	TRBV5-1	CASSLVAGGIYEQYF
TRBJ1-3	TRBV19	CASSIEPGRNTIYF
TRBJ2-3	TRBV19	CASSSEGGADTQYF
TRBJ1-1	TRBV7-9	CASSSRSRDRGLYTEAFF
TRBJ2-2	TRBV10-1	CASSDRGRELFF
TRBJ2-1	TRBV6-5	CASYGVYEQFF
TRBJ2-3	TRBV14	CASRPTGRGGDTQYF
TRBJ1-2	TRBV7-9	CASSLGLGGDGHGYTF
TRBJ2-7	TRBV14	CASSQDWSTRSYEQYF
TRBJ2-2	TRBV30	CAWRRETNTGELFF
TRBJ2-1	TRBV4-1	CASGTPSVNEQFF
TRBJ1-5	TRBV28	CASSLDRGNQPQHF
TRBJ2-7	TRBV15	CATSRDLNYEQYF
TRBJ2-7	TRBV6-6	CASRGLAGGEQYF
TRBJ2-1	TRBV7-9	CASSKGQVSSEQFF
TRBJ2-7	TRBV6-5	CASYPSGNPYEQYF
TRBJ1-2	TRBV29-1	CSAEGVGGGYTF
TRBJ2-2	TRBV14	CASSRWTGTNTGELFF
TRBJ2-3	TRBV30	CAWRTGKGGSTQYF
TRBJ2-3	TRBV9	CASSAIAGGPMGTQYF
TRBJ2-7	TRBV6-1	CASSLDGIDEQYF
TRBJ2-1	TRBV4-2	CASRTSGQGNEQFF
TRBJ2-3	TRBV10-2	CASSEWQTTDTQYF
TRBJ2-7	TRBV6-1	CASSVQQGAYEQYF
TRBJ1-4	TRBV11-2	CASSPPYNEKLFF
TRBJ1-1	TRBV19	CASSIKGPEAFF
TRBJ2-7	TRBV11-1	CASSPHGGSYEQYF
TRBJ1-2	TRBV28	CASGLYLDREGDYGYTF
TRBJ2-7	TRBV5-1	CASTEPGQGREQYF
TRBJ2-7	TRBV7-9	CASSHHSGTSGSYEQYF
TRBJ2-7	TRBV28	CASSLGQFKTYEQYF
TRBJ1-2	TRBV27	CASKAGGRGGYTF
TRBJ2-3	TRBV7-9	CASSLVTGVGRNTQYF
TRBJ2-7	TRBV11-1	CASSRNTYEQYF
TRBJ2-3	TRBV7-8	CASSRGGGRVTDTQYF
TRBJ1-4	TRBV6-1	CASSEVGTGGGEKLFF
TRBJ2-2	TRBV5-1	CASSSDRGGELFF
TRBJ1-2	TRBV18	CASSPSQGGNYGYTF
TRBJ2-5	TRBV5-1	CASSLAGREETQYF
TRBJ2-1	TRBV10-3	CAISAGTGVRDEQFF
TRBJ2-1	TRBV5-6	CASSLAGGTIYNEQFF
TRBJ2-7	TRBV20-1	CSARGSLEQYF
TRBJ2-1	TRBV5-1	CASSLRWDWEQFF
TRBJ1-1	TRBV21-1	CASSKAPGEEDTEAFF
TRBJ1-1	TRBV7-9	CASSFLDKNTEAFF
TRBJ1-1	TRBV5-4	CASSGTDRSNTEAFF
TRBJ2-2	TRBV4-2	CASSVGTAANTGELFF
TRBJ2-7	TRBV27	CASSLSLTKVTYEQYF
TRBJ2-1	TRBV5-5	CASSLGPDNEQFF